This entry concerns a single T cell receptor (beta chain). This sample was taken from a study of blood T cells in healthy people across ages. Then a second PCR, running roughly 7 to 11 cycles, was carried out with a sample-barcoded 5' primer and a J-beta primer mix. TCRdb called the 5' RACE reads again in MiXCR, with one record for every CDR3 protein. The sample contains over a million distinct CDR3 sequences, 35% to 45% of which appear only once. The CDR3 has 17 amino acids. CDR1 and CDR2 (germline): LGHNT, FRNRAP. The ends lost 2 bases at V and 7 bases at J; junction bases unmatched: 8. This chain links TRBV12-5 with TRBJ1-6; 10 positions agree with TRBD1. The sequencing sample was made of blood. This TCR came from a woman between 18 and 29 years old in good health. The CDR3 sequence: CASGLSPGQGSNSPLHF. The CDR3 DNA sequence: TGTGCTAGTGGTTTGTCCCCGGGACAGGGGTCCAATTCACCCCTCCACTTT.